The 16 T cell receptor beta chains presented below share a single source sample, sequenced in a study of cytomegalovirus exposure and HLA in healthy donors. Primers: 60 Vbeta forward and 13 Jbeta reverse. Clones were sequenced by immunoSEQ multiplex PCR, and TCRdb holds only the in-frame ones, with some missing. The data contain fewer than 120,000 clones, 76% of them singletons. Sequenced: PBMCs. The receptors originated from a man aged 25 to 40 in good health and CMV-seropositive.

This clone was detected a few times. The V and J genes are TRBV4-3 and TRBJ2-7; tentative D call: TRBD2 (6 bases). V lost 0 bases, J lost 2 bases, and 14 bases lay in between. The CDR3 runs 16 residues. Germline values: CDR1 LGHNA, CDR2 YSLEER. Here the CDR3 reads CASSQDAGTSTYEQYF. CDR3 coding DNA: TGCGCCAGCAGCCAAGATGCGGGGACCTCGACCTACGAGCAGTACTTC.

This rearrangement joins TRBV6-6 to TRBJ2-5, with D possibly matching TRBD1 (5 bases). Trimming removed 0 bases at V and 4 bases at J, with 6 bases between. This CDR3 is 13 amino acids long. The germline CDR1 and CDR2 sequences are MNHNY and SVGAGI (reference sequence). CDR3 amino acids: CASSYSGAETQYF. DNA for the CDR3: TGTGCCAGCAGTTACTCAGGGGCAGAGACCCAGTACTTC.

This clone was recorded a few times. This CDR3 reads CASSLGSYRGTNEKLFF. DNA for the CDR3: TGTGCCAGCAGCTTGGGAAGCTACAGGGGAACTAATGAAAAACTGTTTTTT. V is TRBV5-6 and J is TRBJ1-4; 7 bases map to TRBD1. The V gene's germline CDR1 is SGHDT and CDR2 YYEEEE. V lost 0 bases and J lost 1; bases outside the gene matches: 6. The CDR3 sequence is 17 residues long.

V usage is TRBV5-1 and J usage is TRBJ2-1, with TRBD2 matching 8 bases. J gave up 0 bases and V 4 bases, and 6 bases lay outside the gene matches. The CDR3 consists of 16 residues. From germline, CDR1 is SGHRS and CDR2 YFSETQ. CDR3 sequence (DNA): TGCGCCAGCAGCATACGCCGGGGGGGCTCCTACAATGAGCAGTTCTTC. This encodes CASSIRRGGSYNEQFF.

J is TRBJ2-4 and V is TRBV28, with D perhaps TRBD2 (6 bases). CDR1 is MDHEN, CDR2 SYDVKM, per germline. V lost 3 bases to trimming and J lost 1 base, with 28 bases between them. The CDR3 runs 21 residues. The CDR3 nucleotides read TGTGCCAGCAGTTTGGCGGGGCTGAGCAGGGCCCCGTCGGCTGCCAAAAACATTCAGTACTTC. Its translation: CASSLAGLSRAPSAAKNIQYF.

The gene calls are TRBV11-2 and TRBJ2-7; a possible D gene is TRBD1 (5 bases). CDR3 length equals 15 residues. Germline-derived CDR1 and CDR2 are SGHAT and FQNNGV. Trimming took 5 bases from V and 7 from J, leaving 21 bases between them. Here the CDR3 reads CASSTTQGTGEEQYF. The CDR3 region has the DNA TGTGCCAGCAGCACAACCCAGGGAACTGGTGAGGAGCAGTACTTC.

V is TRBV30 and J is TRBJ2-7; TRBD1 matches 10 bases. Germline CDR1 GTSNPN, CDR2 SVGIG (reference sequence). Trimming at V came to 4 bases and at J to 3 bases, leaving 9 bases not matched to a gene. The CDR3 consists of 15 residues. This CDR3 reads CAWTLGTGEVYEQYF. Here the CDR3 DNA reads TGTGCCTGGACCTTGGGGACAGGGGAGGTCTACGAGCAGTACTTC.

The chain joins TRBV7-9 to TRBJ1-2; D perhaps matches TRBD1 (5 bases). Germline V gene lookup returns CDR1 SEHNR and CDR2 FQNEAQ (reference sequence). The CDR3 loop spans 16 amino acids. With 5 bases removed from V and 2 bases from J, the gap between germline ends came to 18 bases. The CDR3 nucleotides are TGTGCCAGCAGCCCCTCGATGACAGTAAGGAACTATGGCTACACCTTC. This translates into CASSPSMTVRNYGYTF.

The chain is built from TRBV6-6 and TRBJ2-1; D is unresolved. Trimming shortened V by 2 bases and J by 3 bases, and 5 bases separated the two germline ends. The CDR3 is 13 residues long. In germline, CDR1 is MNHNY, CDR2 SVGAGI (reference sequence). In DNA, the CDR3 is TGTGCCAGCAGTTACCCGGGCTACAATGAGCAGTTCTTC. The encoded protein is CASSYPGYNEQFF.

The rearrangement links TRBV30 to TRBJ1-1; 9 positions match TRBD1. Looked up from germline, CDR1 is GTSNPN and CDR2 is SVGIG (reference sequence). The CDR3 covers 14 residues. J lost 3 bases, V lost 5 bases, and 7 bases had no gene match. The CDR3, as DNA: TGTGCCTGGCGTTGGACAGGGGAATACACTGAAGCTTTCTTT. This encodes CAWRWTGEYTEAFF.

The gene calls are TRBV5-6 and TRBJ1-3; TRBD1 matches 9 bases. Per germline, CDR1 SGHDT and CDR2 YYEEEE. The CDR3 sequence is 15 residues long. V gave up 0 bases and J gave up 4 bases; unmatched junction bases: 2. The CDR3 nucleotides are TGTGCCAGCAGCTTGGCGACAGGGGGGGGAAACACCATATATTTT. This translates into CASSLATGGGNTIYF.

This clone was recorded only once. This rearrangement joins TRBV30 to TRBJ1-1, with D perhaps TRBD1 (5 bases). V dropped 4 bases and J dropped 8 bases, with 17 bases sitting between them. Per germline, CDR1 GTSNPN and CDR2 SVGIG (reference sequence). This CDR3 region has 13 residues. The DNA for the CDR3 is TGTGCCTGGACCTTTTGGAGACAGAGGGAAGCTTTCTTT. Translating gives CAWTFWRQREAFF.

CDR3 in DNA: TGTGCCAGCAGCCAAGGACAGGGCGGTTATGGCTACACCTTC. This sequence encodes CASSQGQGGYGYTF. The gene calls are TRBV28 and TRBJ1-2, with 8 bases matching TRBD1. CDR1 and CDR2 (germline): MDHEN, SYDVKM. This CDR3 has 14 residues. V shed 6 bases and J 5 bases; nucleotides not matched to a gene: 8.

Here the CDR3 reads CAISAASSYNEQFF. DNA of the CDR3: TGTGCCATCAGTGCTGCGAGCTCCTACAATGAGCAGTTCTTC. This sequence joins TRBV10-3 and TRBJ2-1, with no clear D. V was trimmed by 4 bases and J by 0 bases, leaving 7 bases between them. This CDR3 is built from 14 residues. Germline V lookup: CDR1 ENHRY, CDR2 SYGVKD.

The V and J genes are TRBV2 and TRBJ1-2, with 11 bases lining up with TRBD1. Trimming cost V 5 bases and J 4 bases; bases outside gene matches: 3. Germline CDR1 reads SNHLY; CDR2 reads FYNNEI. The CDR3 has 14 residues. In DNA form, the CDR3 reads TGTGCCAGCAGTAACGGACAGGGGGCCTATGGCTACACCTTC. Encoded protein: CASSNGQGAYGYTF.

This clone has more than one count but fewer than ten. The chain carries TRBV29-1 and TRBJ2-5, with D perhaps matching TRBD1 (5 bases). Germline V lookup: CDR1 SQVTM, CDR2 ANQGSEA. The CDR3 length is 13 residues. Trimming left V 4 bases short and J 5 bases short, with 14 bases between. In DNA form, the CDR3 reads TGCAGCGTTGGGTCAGGGTTTCTGGAGACCCAGTACTTC. It yields the protein CSVGSGFLETQYF.